One sample yielded the 8 T cell receptor beta chains listed below, sequenced in a study of blood T cell repertoires in COVID-19 (dated by TCRdb to the early 2020s). Libraries came from the immunoSEQ multiplex PCR assay. TCRdb stores this immuneACCESS table with in-frame sequences only. Part of the clones is absent; in the studies checked, under half of the shortfall reflects unresolved V genes, and no reason is known for the rest. Across this sample there are over 120,000 clones, with about 79% seen only once. Clones ranked in the top ten supply over 4% of the sample. Sequencing was performed on peripheral blood. The receptors stem from a woman older than 75 with active or convalescent COVID-19.

This chain connects TRBV6-4 to TRBJ2-3, with 9 bases fitting TRBD2. The CDR3 length is 15 residues. The germline V gene encodes CDR1 MRHNA and CDR2 SNTAGT. The junction had 7 bases not matched to a gene; V was cut back by 0 bases and J by 9 bases. CDR3 sequence (DNA): TGTGCCAGCAGTGACTCCGCGGGGGGGGTTCGAACGCAGTATTTT. Protein product: CASSDSAGGVRTQYF.

This clone showed up just once. The chain is built from TRBV7-2 and TRBJ2-1; the match to TRBD2 covers 11 bases. V shed 4 bases and J 10 bases; nucleotides not matched to a gene: 12. Germline CDR1 SGHTA, CDR2 FQGNSA. The CDR3 is 16 residues long. The CDR3 spells CASSSLLAGGNGEQFF. The CDR3 DNA sequence: TGTGCCAGCAGCTCCCTCCTAGCGGGGGGTAACGGAGAGCAGTTCTTC.

V and J are TRBV14 and TRBJ1-4, with unresolved D. Germline V lookup: CDR1 SGHDN, CDR2 FVKESK. Trimming pared 0 bases from V and 8 bases from J, leaving 19 bases between. The CDR3 runs 17 residues. The CDR3 loop is CASSQEVGRQAGEKLFF. The CDR3 DNA sequence: TGTGCCAGCAGCCAAGAGGTGGGGAGGCAGGCCGGAGAAAAACTGTTTTTT.

A few counts support this clone. The chain uses TRBV7-9 and TRBJ1-4, with D unclear. CDR1 SEHNR and CDR2 FQNEAQ come from the germline V gene (reference sequence). V lost 0 bases to trimming and J lost 10 bases, with 18 bases between them. The CDR3 spans 16 residues. The CDR3 DNA reads as TGTGCCAGCAGCTTAGCGCCGATGAGGAATACTGGAAAACTGTTTTTT. The encoded protein is CASSLAPMRNTGKLFF.

This rearrangement joins TRBV15 to TRBJ1-5; no clear D gene. Germline V gene lookup returns CDR1 LNHNV and CDR2 YYDKDF (reference sequence). The CDR3 runs 15 residues. The germline V and J ends were trimmed by 0 bases and 3 bases, with 9 bases remaining between them. Here the CDR3 reads CATSRDLSDNQPQHF. In nucleotides, the CDR3 is TGTGCCACCAGCAGAGATCTGTCAGACAATCAGCCCCAGCATTTT.

The chain recombines TRBV6-5 with TRBJ1-1, with 8 bases that match TRBD1. CDR3 length: 14 residues. The V gene end was trimmed by 6 bases and the J gene end by 6 bases; junction bases not matched to a gene: 9. CDR1 is MNHEY and CDR2 is SVGAGI in the germline V gene. The CDR3 here is CASSQYRGMSEAFF. CDR3 in DNA: TGTGCCAGCAGCCAATACAGGGGGATGTCTGAAGCTTTCTTT.

Within the sample, this clone is medium-sized. The chain joins TRBV5-8 to TRBJ2-4, with a tentative D call TRBD2 (5 bases). The germline gives CDR1 SGHTS, CDR2 YDEGEE. The CDR3 has 13 amino acids. V lost 8 bases and J lost 2, with 11 bases in between. The CDR3 protein is CASSGVSKNIQYF. CDR3 in DNA: TGTGCCAGTTCCGGGGTGTCCAAAAACATTCAGTACTTC.

This rearrangement joins TRBV30 to TRBJ1-3; unclear D gene. Germline CDR1 and CDR2: GTSNPN and SVGIG (reference sequence). This CDR3 contains 13 residues. The ends were cut back, 1 base at V and 6 bases at J, with 10 bases in the middle. The DNA for the CDR3 is TGTGCCTGGAGTGACGGAGGTGTAAACACCATATATTTT. This translates into CAWSDGGVNTIYF.